Listed below are T cell receptor beta chains from one sample, sequenced in a study of T cell responses to AZD1222 COVID-19 vaccine. Assay used: immunoSEQ multiplex PCR; TCRdb lists only in-frame clones, some missing. The sample records 250,000 to 300,000 clones, 90% to 95% being singletons. The sequencing used peripheral blood, collected 28 days after the second AZD1222 dose. All receptors come from an adult who received the AZD1222 COVID-19 vaccine. CDR3s include the opening cysteine and the closing phenylalanine or tryptophan. Fields, in order: J gene, V gene, clone size, D gene, CDR3 DNA, CDR3 protein. D genes are given only for firm matches. Expanded clones get a size class; other rows say once, few or many, or leave the size out.

j_gene: TRBJ2-7; v_gene: TRBV5-6; abundance: NA; d_gene: TRBD1; CDR3nt: TGTGCCAGCAGCCCTGAGGGACAGGGGGCTTTCTTGCAGTACTTC; CDR3aa: CASSPEGQGAFLQYF
j_gene: TRBJ1-3; v_gene: TRBV27; abundance: NA; d_gene: TRBD1; CDR3nt: TGTGCCAGCAGTCCCGCGACAGGGGCTGGAAACACCATATATTTT; CDR3aa: CASSPATGAGNTIYF
j_gene: TRBJ1-1; v_gene: TRBV25-1; abundance: NA; d_gene: NA; CDR3nt: TGTGCCAGCACAGAGAACACTGAAGCTTTCTTT; CDR3aa: CASTENTEAFF
j_gene: TRBJ2-2; v_gene: TRBV11-2; abundance: few; d_gene: NA; CDR3nt: TGTGCCAGCAGCTTAGGCGGGTCACGCACCGGGGAGCTGTTTTTT; CDR3aa: CASSLGGSRTGELFF
j_gene: TRBJ2-5; v_gene: TRBV3-1/TRBV3-2; abundance: NA; d_gene: NA; CDR3nt: TGTGCCAGCAGCCAACGAGGACCAAAGGGCGAGACCCAGTACTTC; CDR3aa: CASSQRGPKGETQYF
j_gene: TRBJ2-7; v_gene: TRBV6-2/TRBV6-3; abundance: NA; d_gene: NA; CDR3nt: TGTGCCAGCAGTTACTCGTCCAGGGGAGAAGAGCAGTACTTC; CDR3aa: CASSYSSRGEEQYF
j_gene: TRBJ1-1; v_gene: TRBV7-2; abundance: NA; d_gene: TRBD1; CDR3nt: TGTGCCAGCAGCTTGGACAGGGAGACTGAAGCTTTCTTT; CDR3aa: CASSLDRETEAFF
j_gene: TRBJ2-5; v_gene: TRBV28; abundance: NA; d_gene: NA; CDR3nt: TGTGCCAGCAGTTCCCATCGGGCTCGTCGGCGGGGGACCCAGTACTTC; CDR3aa: CASSSHRARRRGTQYF
j_gene: TRBJ2-5; v_gene: TRBV5-4; abundance: NA; d_gene: NA; CDR3nt: TGTGCCAGCAGGGATGGGTACCAAGAGACCCAGTACTTC; CDR3aa: CASRDGYQETQYF
j_gene: TRBJ1-2; v_gene: TRBV28; abundance: NA; d_gene: NA; CDR3nt: TGTGCCAGCAGTTTGGGGCCCCTAAATGGCTACACCTTC; CDR3aa: CASSLGPLNGYTF
j_gene: TRBJ1-6; v_gene: TRBV5-1; abundance: NA; d_gene: NA; CDR3nt: TGCGCCAGTTGTGAAAGGATTGGGACACCCCTCCACTTT; CDR3aa: CASCERIGTPLHF
j_gene: TRBJ2-3; v_gene: TRBV5-1; abundance: NA; d_gene: NA; CDR3nt: TGCGCCAGCAGCTTGCCAGATACGCAGTATTTT; CDR3aa: CASSLPDTQYF
j_gene: TRBJ2-1; v_gene: TRBV7-2; abundance: NA; d_gene: NA; CDR3nt: TGTGCCAGCAGCTTCTCCCAATTAGCGAGTGAGCAGTTCTTC; CDR3aa: CASSFSQLASEQFF
j_gene: TRBJ2-3; v_gene: TRBV7-2; abundance: once; d_gene: NA; CDR3nt: TGTGCCAGCAGCGCGACTGGCACAGATACGCAGTATTTT; CDR3aa: CASSATGTDTQYF
j_gene: TRBJ2-2; v_gene: TRBV9; abundance: NA; d_gene: TRBD2; CDR3nt: TGTGCCAGCAGCACCCGTGGGGGGGAGTTCACCGGGGAGCTGTTTTTT; CDR3aa: CASSTRGGEFTGELFF
j_gene: TRBJ2-7; v_gene: TRBV21-1; abundance: once; d_gene: NA; CDR3nt: TGTGCCAGCAGCAAAGTACTAATTATGGGACAGCCGAACTACGAGCAGTACTTC; CDR3aa: CASSKVLIMGQPNYEQYF
j_gene: TRBJ1-5; v_gene: TRBV2; abundance: once; d_gene: NA; CDR3nt: TGTGCCAGCAGTGAAGGGTATGGCAATCAGCCCCAGCATTTT; CDR3aa: CASSEGYGNQPQHF
j_gene: TRBJ1-5; v_gene: TRBV9; abundance: NA; d_gene: NA; CDR3nt: TGTGCCAGCAGCGTAGGCTGGGATCAGCCCCAGCATTTT; CDR3aa: CASSVGWDQPQHF
j_gene: TRBJ2-7; v_gene: TRBV5-4; abundance: NA; d_gene: TRBD2; CDR3nt: TGTGCCAGCAGCGACGGGACTAGCGGGAGAACCTACGAGCAGTACTTC; CDR3aa: CASSDGTSGRTYEQYF
j_gene: TRBJ1-6; v_gene: TRBV10-3; abundance: NA; d_gene: NA; CDR3nt: TGTGCCATCAGTGAATTGGGGGGACTGACTAATTCACCCCTCCACTTT; CDR3aa: CAISELGGLTNSPLHF
j_gene: TRBJ2-7; v_gene: TRBV6-5; abundance: few; d_gene: NA; CDR3nt: TGTGCCAGCAGTTACACAGGGCAGGCGTACTACGAGCAGTACTTC; CDR3aa: CASSYTGQAYYEQYF
j_gene: TRBJ1-1; v_gene: TRBV19; abundance: NA; d_gene: NA; CDR3nt: TGTGCCAGTTTGGACAGTTTGAACACTGAAGCTTTCTTT; CDR3aa: CASLDSLNTEAFF
j_gene: TRBJ2-5; v_gene: TRBV19; abundance: NA; d_gene: TRBD2; CDR3nt: TGTGCCACAAGACTAGCGGGAGGGAGGGGGGAGACCCAGTACTTC; CDR3aa: CATRLAGGRGETQYF
j_gene: TRBJ2-5; v_gene: TRBV5-4; abundance: NA; d_gene: TRBD2; CDR3nt: TGTGCCAGCAGGCCGGGACTAGCGGGGGGTGAGACCCAGTACTTC; CDR3aa: CASRPGLAGGETQYF
j_gene: TRBJ2-1; v_gene: TRBV11-3; abundance: once; d_gene: TRBD2; CDR3nt: TGTGCCAGCAGCTCGACTAGCGGTTACAGGCAGTTCTTC; CDR3aa: CASSSTSGYRQFF
j_gene: TRBJ1-6; v_gene: TRBV10-3; abundance: NA; d_gene: NA; CDR3nt: TGTGCCATCAGTGAGAGAGGCCAAAACCACCTCCACTTT; CDR3aa: CAISERGQNHLHF
j_gene: TRBJ1-2; v_gene: TRBV19; abundance: NA; d_gene: NA; CDR3nt: TGTGCCAGTAGTATCCAGAGACGACGCAATGGCTACACCTTC; CDR3aa: CASSIQRRRNGYTF
j_gene: TRBJ2-7; v_gene: TRBV28; abundance: NA; d_gene: TRBD2; CDR3nt: TGTGCCAGCAGTTCTAGCGGGAGCTACGAGCAGTACTTC; CDR3aa: CASSSSGSYEQYF